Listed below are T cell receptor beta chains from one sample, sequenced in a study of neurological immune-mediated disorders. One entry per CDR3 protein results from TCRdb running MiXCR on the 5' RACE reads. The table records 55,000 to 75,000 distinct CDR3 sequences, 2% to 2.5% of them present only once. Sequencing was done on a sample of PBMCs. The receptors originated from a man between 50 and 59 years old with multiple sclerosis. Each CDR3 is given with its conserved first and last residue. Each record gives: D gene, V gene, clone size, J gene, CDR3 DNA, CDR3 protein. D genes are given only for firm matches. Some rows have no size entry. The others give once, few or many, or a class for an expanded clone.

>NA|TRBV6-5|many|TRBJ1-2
TGTGCCAGCAGCTGGGACGGAGTGGGTGGCTACACCTTC
CASSWDGVGGYTF
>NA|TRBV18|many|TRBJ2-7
TGTGCCAGCTCACCCCAGAGCGCCTACGAGCAGTACTTC
CASSPQSAYEQYF
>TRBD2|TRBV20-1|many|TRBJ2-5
TGCAGTGCCGATCCCCTAGCGGGCGAAGAGACCCAGTACTTC
CSADPLAGEETQYF
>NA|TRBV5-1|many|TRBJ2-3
TGCGCCAGCAGCTTCTGGGGGGATACGCAGTATTTT
CASSFWGDTQYF
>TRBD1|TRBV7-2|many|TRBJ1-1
TGTGCCAGCAGCTTAAGGACAGGGGGCGTCACTGAAGCTTTCTTT
CASSLRTGGVTEAFF
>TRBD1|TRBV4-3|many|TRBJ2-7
TGCGCCAGCAGCCAAGAACAGGGGCGCTACGAGCAGTACTTC
CASSQEQGRYEQYF
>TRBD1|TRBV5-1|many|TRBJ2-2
TGCGCCAGCAGCCCCCGGGACAGTTACACCGGGGAGCTGTTTTTT
CASSPRDSYTGELFF
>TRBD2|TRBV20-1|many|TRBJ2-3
TGCAGTGCTCCCATAGCGGGGGGGGGGTATACGCAGTATTTT
CSAPIAGGGYTQYF
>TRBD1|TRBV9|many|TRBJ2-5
TGTGCCAGCAGCCCCAGACAGGGGGCGGGTTGGCAAGAGACCCAGTACTTC
CASSPRQGAGWQETQYF
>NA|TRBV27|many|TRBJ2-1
TGTGCCAGCAGCGGGGCGCTCAATGAGCAGTTCTTC
CASSGALNEQFF
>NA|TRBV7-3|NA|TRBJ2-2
TGTGCCAGCAGCTTAAGTCGCACAGGGTATAGCGGGGAGCTGTTTTTT
CASSLSRTGYSGELFF
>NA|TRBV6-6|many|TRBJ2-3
TGTGCCAGCAGTTATTGGACGGAAGTTGGCACAGATACGCAGTATTTT
CASSYWTEVGTDTQYF
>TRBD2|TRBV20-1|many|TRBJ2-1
TGCAGTGCTCCTGGGGTAGCGGGGGGGCAAGAGCAGTTCTTC
CSAPGVAGGQEQFF
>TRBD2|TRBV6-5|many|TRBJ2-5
TGTGCCAGCAGTTTCCGGACTAGCGGGGGGCCCGCAGGAACCCAGTACTTC
CASSFRTSGGPAGTQYF
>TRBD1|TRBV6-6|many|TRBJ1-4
TGTGCCAGCAGTTACACACTGGGACAGAATGAAAAACTGTTTTTT
CASSYTLGQNEKLFF
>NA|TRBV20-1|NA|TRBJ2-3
TGCAGTGCCACTACAGGGTGGGGAGAGTATTTT
CSATTGWGEYF
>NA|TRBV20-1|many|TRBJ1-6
TGCAGTGCTAGGGACACATTCAACTCACCCCTCCACTTT
CSARDTFNSPLHF
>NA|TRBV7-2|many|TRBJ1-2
TGTGCCAGCAGCTCTCGGATGGGGGGTAACTATGGCTACACCTTC
CASSSRMGGNYGYTF
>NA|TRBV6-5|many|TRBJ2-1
TGTGCCAGCAGTTCCTTTCCCATCTCAAATGAGCAGTTCTTC
CASSSFPISNEQFF
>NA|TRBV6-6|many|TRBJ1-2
TGTGCCAGCAGTTACCAGGCCAGGGGTGGCGGCTACACCTTC
CASSYQARGGGYTF
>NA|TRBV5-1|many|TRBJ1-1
TGCGCCAGCAGCTTGTCTAACACTGAAGCTTTCTTT
CASSLSNTEAFF
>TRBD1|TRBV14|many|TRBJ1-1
TGTGCCAGCAGCCAAGGGCAGGGGGTTTACACTGAAGCTTTCTTT
CASSQGQGVYTEAFF
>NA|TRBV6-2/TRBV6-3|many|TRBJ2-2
TGTGCCAGCAGTTGGACTATAGGGACAGAGAACACCGGGGAGCTGTTTTTT
CASSWTIGTENTGELFF
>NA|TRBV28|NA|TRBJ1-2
TGTGCCAGCAGTTTTCCCGGGGGAAGTGGCTACACCTTC
CASSFPGGSGYTF
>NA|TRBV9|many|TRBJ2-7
TGTGCCAGCAGCCCCCTCGGACTCACTCAGAGCGAGCAGTACTTC
CASSPLGLTQSEQYF
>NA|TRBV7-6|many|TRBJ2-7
TGTGCCAGCAGCTTAGCGGAGCTACACTACGAGCAGTACTTC
CASSLAELHYEQYF
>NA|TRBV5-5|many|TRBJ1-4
TGTGCCAGCAGCTTGAGGCAAACCGCAACTAATGAAAAACTGTTTTTT
CASSLRQTATNEKLFF
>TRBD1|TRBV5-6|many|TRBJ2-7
TGTGCCAGCAGATCGGCCGGGACAGGGGTGGGCGAGCAGTACTTC
CASRSAGTGVGEQYF
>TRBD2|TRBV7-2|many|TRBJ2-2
TGTGCCAGCAGGGGAGGGGCTTTTGCCAGCGGGGAGCTGTTTTTT
CASRGGAFASGELFF
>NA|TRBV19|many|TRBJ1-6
TGTGCCAGTAGTATCGGGCAGACCTATAATTCACCCCTCCACTTT
CASSIGQTYNSPLHF
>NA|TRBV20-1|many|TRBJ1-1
TGCAGCATTGCCCCGGGGAACACTGAAGCTTTCTTT
CSIAPGNTEAFF
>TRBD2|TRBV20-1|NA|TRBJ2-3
TGCAGTGCTAGTCTAGCGGGGGGCGGGGATACGCAGTATTTT
CSASLAGGGDTQYF
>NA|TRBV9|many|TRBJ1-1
TGTGCCAGCAGCGTAGTTTCCAGGGGGAACACTGAAGCTTTCTTT
CASSVVSRGNTEAFF
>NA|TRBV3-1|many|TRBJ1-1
TGTGCCAGCAGCCAAGGATCGAACACTGAAGCTTTCTTT
CASSQGSNTEAFF
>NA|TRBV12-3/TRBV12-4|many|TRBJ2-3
TGTGCCAGCAGTTTACGGCAGAAAGTTAGCACAGATACGCAGTATTTT
CASSLRQKVSTDTQYF
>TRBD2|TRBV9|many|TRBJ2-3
TGTGCCAGCAGCGCCATGACTAGCGCCTACACAGATACGCAGTATTTT
CASSAMTSAYTDTQYF
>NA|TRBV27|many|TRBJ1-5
TGTGCCAGCAGTTTAGGAGGGGTCAGTCAGCCCCAGCATTTT
CASSLGGVSQPQHF
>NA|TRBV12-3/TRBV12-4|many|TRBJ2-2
TGTGCCAGCAGACCGACCACCGGGGAGCTGTTTTTT
CASRPTTGELFF
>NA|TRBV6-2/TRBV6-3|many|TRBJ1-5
TGTGCCAGCAGTCCCCGGGGGGGGACAACTAATCAGCCCCAGCATTTT
CASSPRGGTTNQPQHF
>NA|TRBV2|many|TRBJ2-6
TGTGCCAGCAGTGCGGCCAAGGGCCGCACTGGGGCCAACGTCCTGACTTTC
CASSAAKGRTGANVLTF
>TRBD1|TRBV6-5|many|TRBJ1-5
TGTGCCAGCAGTGACAGGGGCAATCAGCCCCAGCATTTT
CASSDRGNQPQHF
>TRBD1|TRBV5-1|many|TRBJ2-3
TGCGCCAGCAGCTCGGAAGGGGGCTCCCCAGATACGCAGTATTTT
CASSSEGGSPDTQYF
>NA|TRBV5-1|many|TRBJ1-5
TGCGCCAGCAGCCTCGCAGGGGATCAGCCCCAGCATTTT
CASSLAGDQPQHF
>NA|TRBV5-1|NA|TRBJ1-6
TGCGCCAGCAGCTTCCTTGGGACCATTAATTCACCCCTCCACTTT
CASSFLGTINSPLHF
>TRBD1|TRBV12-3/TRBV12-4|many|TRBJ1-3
TGTGCCAGCAGTCTAGAACAGGGGCCCGGGGACACCATATATTTT
CASSLEQGPGDTIYF
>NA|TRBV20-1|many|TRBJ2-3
TGCAGTGCTAGAGAATCTAGCGAGGCGCAGTATTTT
CSARESSEAQYF
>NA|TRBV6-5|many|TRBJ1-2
TGTGCCAGCAGTTACGGTCTGGTGAACTATGGCTACACCTTC
CASSYGLVNYGYTF
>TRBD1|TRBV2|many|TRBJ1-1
TGTGCCAGCAGTGAATGGGGACAGGGGGGAGCTTTCTTT
CASSEWGQGGAFF
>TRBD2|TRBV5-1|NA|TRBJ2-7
TGCGCCAGCAGCCCCGGGACTAGCGGAAACTACGAGCAGTACTTC
CASSPGTSGNYEQYF
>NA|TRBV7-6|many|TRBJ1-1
TGTGCCAGCAGCCAGGGACACCAGAACACTGAAGCTTTCTTT
CASSQGHQNTEAFF